The T cell receptor (beta chain) under discussion was sequenced for a study of T cell changes during pregnancy in multiple sclerosis (dated by TCRdb to about 2019). At the level of the whole study: The study looked at changes in the T cell repertoire across pregnancy in women with multiple sclerosis.

This clone was recorded once. The specificity of this receptor is unknown. No qualities accompany the bases; no much larger clone lies one base away. From a lookup of the germline V gene (reference sequence), CDR1 and CDR2 are LNHDA and SQIVND. The CDR3 starts with the cysteine, ends with the phenylalanine, and has 12 residues. Only CDR3 DNA is held: 36 bases, read in frame from base 1. V is reduced by 7 bases and J by 4 bases, leaving a spacing of 10 bases between them. Libraries were made using the immunoSEQ multiplex PCR assay. TCRdb holds this immuneACCESS table with in-frame rearrangements only. Some clones are missing; in checked studies, unresolved V genes explain under half, and the rest has no known cause. A total of approximately 74,000 clones appear in this sample, around 92% of them only once. The ten largest account for less than 2.5% of the sample.

The receptor was derived from a female donor with multiple sclerosis, enrolled in a pregnancy study. The sequencing here drew on peripheral blood, taken before pregnancy. The rearrangement joined TRBV19 to TRBJ1-2, with no confidently assigned D gene. The CDR3 in this case is CASMGLGYGYTF. The DNA sequence is given as TGTGCCAGTATGGGCTTAGGCTATGGCTACACCTTC.